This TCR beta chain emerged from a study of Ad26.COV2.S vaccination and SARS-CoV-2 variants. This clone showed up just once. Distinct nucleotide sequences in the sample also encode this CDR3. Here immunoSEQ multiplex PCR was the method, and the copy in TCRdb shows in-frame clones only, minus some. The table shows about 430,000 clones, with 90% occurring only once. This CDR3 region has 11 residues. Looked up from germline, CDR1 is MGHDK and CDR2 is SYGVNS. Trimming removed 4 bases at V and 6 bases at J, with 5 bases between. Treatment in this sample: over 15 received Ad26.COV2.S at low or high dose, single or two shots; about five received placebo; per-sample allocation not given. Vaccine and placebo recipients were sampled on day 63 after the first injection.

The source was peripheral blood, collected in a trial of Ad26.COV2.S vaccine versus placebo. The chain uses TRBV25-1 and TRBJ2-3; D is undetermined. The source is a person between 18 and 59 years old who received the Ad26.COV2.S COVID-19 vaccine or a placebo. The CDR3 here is CASSVADTQYF. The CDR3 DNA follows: TGTGCCAGCAGTGTGGCCGATACGCAGTATTTT.